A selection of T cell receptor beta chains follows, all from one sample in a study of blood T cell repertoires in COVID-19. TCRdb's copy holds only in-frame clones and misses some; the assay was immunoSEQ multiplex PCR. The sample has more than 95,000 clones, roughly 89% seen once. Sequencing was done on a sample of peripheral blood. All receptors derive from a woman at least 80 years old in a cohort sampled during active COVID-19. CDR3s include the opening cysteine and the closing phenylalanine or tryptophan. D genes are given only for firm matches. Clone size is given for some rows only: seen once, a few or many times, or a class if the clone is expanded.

CDR3 protein: CASSVAGQGSYEQYF
CDR3 DNA: TGTGCCAGCAGCGTAGCGGGACAGGGATCCTACGAGCAGTACTTC
clone size: NA
V gene: TRBV9
D gene: TRBD1
J gene: TRBJ2-7

CDR3 protein: CASSRGQGVYEQYF
CDR3 DNA: TGCGCCAGCAGCAGAGGTCAGGGGGTCTACGAGCAGTACTTC
clone size: few
V gene: TRBV10-1
D gene: TRBD1
J gene: TRBJ2-7

CDR3 protein: CASSLQGNTEAFF
CDR3 DNA: TGTGCCAGCAGCTTACAGGGGAACACTGAAGCTTTCTTT
clone size: once
V gene: TRBV5-5
D gene: NA
J gene: TRBJ1-1

CDR3 protein: CASSPLALNTGELFF
CDR3 DNA: TGTGCCAGCAGCCCGCTAGCGTTGAACACCGGGGAGCTGTTTTTT
clone size: NA
V gene: TRBV7-6
D gene: NA
J gene: TRBJ2-2

CDR3 protein: CAWSQGMRNTIYF
CDR3 DNA: TGTGCCTGGAGTCAGGGGATGAGAAACACCATATATTTT
clone size: NA
V gene: TRBV30
D gene: NA
J gene: TRBJ1-3

CDR3 protein: CASSLDPISGYTGELFF
CDR3 DNA: TGTGCCAGCAGCTTAGATCCAATAAGCGGTTACACCGGGGAGCTGTTTTTT
clone size: NA
V gene: TRBV11-3
D gene: NA
J gene: TRBJ2-2

CDR3 protein: CASSHPGGSGIDEQYF
CDR3 DNA: TGTGCCAGCAGCCACCCGGGGGGTAGCGGGATCGACGAGCAGTACTTC
clone size: NA
V gene: TRBV3-1/TRBV3-2
D gene: TRBD2
J gene: TRBJ2-7

CDR3 protein: CSGALSTYEQYF
CDR3 DNA: TGCAGCGGGGCTCTGTCTACCTACGAGCAGTACTTC
clone size: once
V gene: TRBV29-1
D gene: NA
J gene: TRBJ2-7

CDR3 protein: CAWSNQGRPPLHF
CDR3 DNA: TGTGCCTGGAGTAACCAGGGTAGACCACCCCTCCACTTT
clone size: NA
V gene: TRBV30
D gene: NA
J gene: TRBJ1-6

CDR3 protein: CASSQVSTLAKNIQYF
CDR3 DNA: TGTGCCAGCAGCCAAGTATCAACTTTAGCCAAAAACATTCAGTACTTC
clone size: NA
V gene: TRBV3-1/TRBV3-2
D gene: NA
J gene: TRBJ2-4

CDR3 protein: CASSWGPPGGTEAFF
CDR3 DNA: TGCGCCAGCAGCTGGGGGCCCCCGGGGGGCACTGAAGCTTTCTTT
clone size: NA
V gene: TRBV5-1
D gene: NA
J gene: TRBJ1-1

CDR3 protein: CASSKVTRSNNSPLHF
CDR3 DNA: TGTGCCAGCTCAAAGGTGACAAGGTCGAATAATTCACCCCTCCACTTT
clone size: NA
V gene: TRBV18
D gene: NA
J gene: TRBJ1-6

CDR3 protein: CASSLGNPGYEQFF
CDR3 DNA: TGTGCCAGCAGCTTAGGCAACCCAGGGTATGAGCAGTTCTTC
clone size: NA
V gene: TRBV7-9
D gene: NA
J gene: TRBJ2-1

CDR3 protein: CASSVGGGGGETQYF
CDR3 DNA: TGTGCCAGCAGCGTAGGTGGGGGAGGGGGAGAGACCCAGTACTTC
clone size: NA
V gene: TRBV9
D gene: NA
J gene: TRBJ2-5

CDR3 protein: CASSVSSSRDTEAFF
CDR3 DNA: TGTGCCAGCAGCGTATCAAGCAGCAGGGACACTGAAGCTTTCTTT
clone size: NA
V gene: TRBV9
D gene: NA
J gene: TRBJ1-1

CDR3 protein: CASSLDTTNYGYTF
CDR3 DNA: TGCGCCAGCAGCTTGGACACTACTAACTATGGCTACACCTTC
clone size: NA
V gene: TRBV5-1
D gene: NA
J gene: TRBJ1-2

CDR3 protein: CASSYSVGQFYGYTF
CDR3 DNA: TGTGCCAGCAGTTACTCAGTAGGACAGTTCTATGGCTACACCTTC
clone size: NA
V gene: TRBV6-5
D gene: NA
J gene: TRBJ1-2

CDR3 protein: CASSSQGTSSYNEQFF
CDR3 DNA: TGCGCCAGCAGCTCACAGGGGACAAGCTCCTACAATGAGCAGTTCTTC
clone size: NA
V gene: TRBV5-1
D gene: TRBD1
J gene: TRBJ2-1

CDR3 protein: CASSHGTGMAFF
CDR3 DNA: TGTGCCAGCAGCCACGGGACAGGGATGGCTTTCTTT
clone size: once
V gene: TRBV3-1/TRBV3-2
D gene: TRBD1
J gene: TRBJ1-1

CDR3 protein: CASSPSTGELGANVLTF
CDR3 DNA: TGTGCCAGCTCACCGTCGACAGGGGAACTCGGGGCCAACGTCCTGACTTTC
clone size: NA
V gene: TRBV18
D gene: TRBD1
J gene: TRBJ2-6

CDR3 protein: CASRSSVTGEGETQYF
CDR3 DNA: TGTGCCAGCAGAAGTTCAGTGACAGGGGAGGGAGAGACCCAGTACTTC
clone size: once
V gene: TRBV28
D gene: NA
J gene: TRBJ2-5

CDR3 protein: CASSLAGQGAPEAFF
CDR3 DNA: TGTGCCAGCAGCTTGGCCGGACAGGGGGCCCCTGAAGCTTTCTTT
clone size: NA
V gene: TRBV5-4
D gene: TRBD1
J gene: TRBJ1-1

CDR3 protein: CASSIGGFEAFF
CDR3 DNA: TGTGCCAGTAGTATCGGAGGGTTTGAAGCTTTCTTT
clone size: NA
V gene: TRBV19
D gene: NA
J gene: TRBJ1-1

CDR3 protein: CASSREVVKGPSEQYF
CDR3 DNA: TGTGCCAGCAGCCGGGAGGTAGTAAAGGGGCCATCCGAGCAGTACTTC
clone size: few
V gene: TRBV14
D gene: NA
J gene: TRBJ2-7

CDR3 protein: CASVMVGTHKAFF
CDR3 DNA: TGTGCTAGTGTCATGGTAGGGACTCACAAAGCTTTCTTT
clone size: NA
V gene: TRBV12-5
D gene: NA
J gene: TRBJ1-1

CDR3 protein: CASSLDGVKGAHYGYTF
CDR3 DNA: TGTGCCAGCAGCTTAGACGGCGTGAAAGGGGCGCACTATGGCTACACCTTC
clone size: NA
V gene: TRBV7-9
D gene: NA
J gene: TRBJ1-2

CDR3 protein: CASSLLGGAEAFF
CDR3 DNA: TGTGCCAGCAGTTTACTCGGGGGGGCTGAAGCTTTCTTT
clone size: NA
V gene: TRBV28
D gene: NA
J gene: TRBJ1-1

CDR3 protein: CASSQASGTSNSPLHF
CDR3 DNA: TGTGCCAGCAGCCAGGCCTCCGGGACAAGCAATTCACCCCTCCACTTT
clone size: NA
V gene: TRBV3-1/TRBV3-2
D gene: NA
J gene: TRBJ1-6

CDR3 protein: CASSHLGQGSTGELFF
CDR3 DNA: TGTGCCAGCAGCCATCTGGGACAGGGAAGTACCGGGGAGCTGTTTTTT
clone size: NA
V gene: TRBV14
D gene: TRBD1
J gene: TRBJ2-2

CDR3 protein: CASSFGSEQYF
CDR3 DNA: TGCGCCAGCAGCTTCGGGAGCGAGCAGTACTTC
clone size: NA
V gene: TRBV10-1
D gene: NA
J gene: TRBJ2-7

CDR3 protein: CASSRGQVEAQYF
CDR3 DNA: TGCGCCAGCAGCCGGGGACAGGTGGAGGCCCAGTACTTC
clone size: NA
V gene: TRBV4-1
D gene: TRBD1
J gene: TRBJ2-5

CDR3 protein: CASRSRGDNEQFF
CDR3 DNA: TGTGCCAGTAGAAGCAGGGGGGATAATGAGCAGTTCTTC
clone size: NA
V gene: TRBV19
D gene: NA
J gene: TRBJ2-1

CDR3 protein: CAWTPQSNYGYTF
CDR3 DNA: TGTGCCTGGACTCCACAGAGTAACTATGGCTACACCTTC
clone size: NA
V gene: TRBV30
D gene: NA
J gene: TRBJ1-2

CDR3 protein: CAWSPGGTQYF
CDR3 DNA: TGTGCCTGGAGTCCGGGGGGGACCCAGTACTTC
clone size: NA
V gene: TRBV30
D gene: TRBD2
J gene: TRBJ2-5

CDR3 protein: CASSQGAAEKLFF
CDR3 DNA: TGTGCCAGCAGTCAGGGGGCGGCCGAAAAACTGTTTTTT
clone size: NA
V gene: TRBV28
D gene: TRBD1
J gene: TRBJ1-4

CDR3 protein: CASSSQQGGYEQYF
CDR3 DNA: TGTGCCAGCAGCTCCCAACAGGGTGGCTACGAGCAGTACTTC
clone size: NA
V gene: TRBV7-2
D gene: NA
J gene: TRBJ2-7

CDR3 protein: CASSQEGAGSYGYTF
CDR3 DNA: TGTGCCAGCAGCCAAGAGGGGGCAGGGTCCTATGGCTACACCTTC
clone size: few
V gene: TRBV3-1/TRBV3-2
D gene: NA
J gene: TRBJ1-2

CDR3 protein: CASSPGQGGQETQYF
CDR3 DNA: TGTGCCAGCAGTCCGGGACAGGGAGGGCAAGAGACCCAGTACTTC
clone size: NA
V gene: TRBV27
D gene: TRBD1
J gene: TRBJ2-5

CDR3 protein: CASSLDVAGGPSHEQFF
CDR3 DNA: TGTGCCAGCAGTTTAGATGTAGCGGGGGGGCCTTCGCATGAGCAGTTCTTC
clone size: NA
V gene: TRBV28
D gene: TRBD2
J gene: TRBJ2-1

CDR3 protein: CASSFGQGTGELFF
CDR3 DNA: TGCGCCAGCAGCTTCGGACAGGGCACCGGGGAGCTGTTTTTT
clone size: NA
V gene: TRBV5-1
D gene: TRBD1
J gene: TRBJ2-2

CDR3 protein: CASSSSGTSGSYEQFF
CDR3 DNA: TGTGCCAGCAGCTCCTCTGGGACTAGCGGGAGTTATGAGCAGTTCTTC
clone size: NA
V gene: TRBV11-1
D gene: TRBD2
J gene: TRBJ2-1

CDR3 protein: CAMGQSNTGELFF
CDR3 DNA: TGTGCCATGGGCCAGTCGAACACCGGGGAGCTGTTTTTT
clone size: NA
V gene: TRBV10-3
D gene: NA
J gene: TRBJ2-2

CDR3 protein: CASSLSGPRGTDTQYF
CDR3 DNA: TGCGCCAGCAGCTTGAGCGGGCCCCGCGGAACAGATACGCAGTATTTT
clone size: NA
V gene: TRBV5-1
D gene: NA
J gene: TRBJ2-3

CDR3 protein: CASSTGSYTQPNQPQHF
CDR3 DNA: TGTGCCAGTAGTACGGGATCTTACACCCAACCCAATCAGCCCCAGCATTTT
clone size: NA
V gene: TRBV19
D gene: NA
J gene: TRBJ1-5

CDR3 protein: CASSSPPGTGELFF
CDR3 DNA: TGTGCCAGCAGCTCCCCCCCGGGCACCGGGGAGCTGTTTTTT
clone size: NA
V gene: TRBV7-2
D gene: NA
J gene: TRBJ2-2

CDR3 protein: CASSPGTYSGNTIYF
CDR3 DNA: TGTGCCAGTAGCCCGGGGACATATTCTGGAAACACCATATATTTT
clone size: NA
V gene: TRBV19
D gene: NA
J gene: TRBJ1-3

CDR3 protein: CASQGGDYGYTF
CDR3 DNA: TGTGCCAGCCAGGGGGGTGACTATGGCTACACCTTC
clone size: NA
V gene: TRBV18
D gene: TRBD1
J gene: TRBJ1-2